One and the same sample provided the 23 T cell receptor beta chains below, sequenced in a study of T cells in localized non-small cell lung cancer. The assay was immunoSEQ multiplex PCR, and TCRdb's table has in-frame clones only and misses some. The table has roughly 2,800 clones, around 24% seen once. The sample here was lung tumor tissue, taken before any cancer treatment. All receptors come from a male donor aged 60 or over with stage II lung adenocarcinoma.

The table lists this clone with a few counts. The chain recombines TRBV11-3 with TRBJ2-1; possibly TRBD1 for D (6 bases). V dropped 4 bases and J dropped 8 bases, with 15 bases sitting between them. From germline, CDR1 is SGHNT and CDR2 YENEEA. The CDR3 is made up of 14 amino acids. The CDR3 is CASSWDTRMDEQFF. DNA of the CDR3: TGTGCCAGCAGCTGGGACACCCGGATGGATGAGCAGTTCTTC.

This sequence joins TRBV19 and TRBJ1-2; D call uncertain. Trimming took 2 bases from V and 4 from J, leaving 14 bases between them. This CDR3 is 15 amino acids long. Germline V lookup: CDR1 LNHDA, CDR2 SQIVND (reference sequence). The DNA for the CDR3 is TGTGCCAGTAGTATATCTCAGTGGGCATCCTATGGCTACACCTTC. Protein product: CASSISQWASYGYTF.

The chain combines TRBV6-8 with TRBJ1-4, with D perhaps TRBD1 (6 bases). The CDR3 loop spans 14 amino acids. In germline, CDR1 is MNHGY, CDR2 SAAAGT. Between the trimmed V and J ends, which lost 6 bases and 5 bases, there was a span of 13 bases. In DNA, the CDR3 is TGTGCCAGCAGGTGGGGGCTGGGAAATGAAAAACTGTTTTTT. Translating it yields CASRWGLGNEKLFF.

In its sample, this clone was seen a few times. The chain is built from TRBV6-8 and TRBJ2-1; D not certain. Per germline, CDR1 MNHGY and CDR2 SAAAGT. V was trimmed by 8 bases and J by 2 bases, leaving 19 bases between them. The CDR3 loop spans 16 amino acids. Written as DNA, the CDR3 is TGTGCCAGCGCAGAACGGGCCGCAAAGACCTACAATGAGCAGTTCTTC. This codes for CASAERAAKTYNEQFF.

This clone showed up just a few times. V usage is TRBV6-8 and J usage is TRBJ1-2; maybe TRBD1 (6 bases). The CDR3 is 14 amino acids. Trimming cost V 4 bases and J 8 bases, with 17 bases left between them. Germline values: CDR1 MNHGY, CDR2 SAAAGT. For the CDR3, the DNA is TGTGCCAGCAGTTCCGGGGGCGGCCGGCGGGGCTACACCTTC. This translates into CASSSGGGRRGYTF.

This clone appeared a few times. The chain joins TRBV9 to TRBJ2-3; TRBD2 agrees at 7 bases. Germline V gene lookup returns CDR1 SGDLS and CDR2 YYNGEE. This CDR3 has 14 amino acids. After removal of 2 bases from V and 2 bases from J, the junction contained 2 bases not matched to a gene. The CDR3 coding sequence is TGTGCCAGCAGCGTGAGCGGGGACACAGATACGCAGTATTTT. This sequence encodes CASSVSGDTDTQYF.

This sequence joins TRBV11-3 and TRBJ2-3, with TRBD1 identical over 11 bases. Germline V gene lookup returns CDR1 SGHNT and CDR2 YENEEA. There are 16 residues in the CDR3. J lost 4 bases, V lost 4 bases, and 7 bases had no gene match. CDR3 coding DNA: TGTGCCAGCAGCTCCCCAAGGGACAGGGGGGCAGATACGCAGTATTTT. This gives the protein CASSSPRDRGADTQYF.

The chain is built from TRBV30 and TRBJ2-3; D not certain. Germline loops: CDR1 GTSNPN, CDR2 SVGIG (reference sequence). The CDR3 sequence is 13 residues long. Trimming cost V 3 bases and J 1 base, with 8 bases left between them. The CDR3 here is CAWRARGTDTQYF. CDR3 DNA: TGTGCCTGGAGAGCTAGAGGCACAGATACGCAGTATTTT.

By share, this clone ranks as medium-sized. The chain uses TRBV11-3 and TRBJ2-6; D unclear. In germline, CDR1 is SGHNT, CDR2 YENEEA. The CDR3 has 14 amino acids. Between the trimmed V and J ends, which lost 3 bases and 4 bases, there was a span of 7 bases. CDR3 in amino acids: CASSFDSGANVLTF. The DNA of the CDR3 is TGTGCCAGCAGCTTCGACTCGGGGGCCAACGTCCTGACTTTC.

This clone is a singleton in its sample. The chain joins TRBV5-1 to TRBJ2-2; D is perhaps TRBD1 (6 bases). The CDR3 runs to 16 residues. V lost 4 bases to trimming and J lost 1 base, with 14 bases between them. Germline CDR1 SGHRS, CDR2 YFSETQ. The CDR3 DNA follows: TGCGCCAGCAGCCGCAGGACAGAGGGGAACACCGGGGAGCTGTTTTTT. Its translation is CASSRRTEGNTGELFF.

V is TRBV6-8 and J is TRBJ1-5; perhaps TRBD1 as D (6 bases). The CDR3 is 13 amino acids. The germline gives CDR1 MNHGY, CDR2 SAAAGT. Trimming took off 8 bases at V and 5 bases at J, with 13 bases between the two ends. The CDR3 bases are TGTGCCAGCGGGGGGACACTCCATCAGCCCCAGCATTTT. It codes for CASGGTLHQPQHF.

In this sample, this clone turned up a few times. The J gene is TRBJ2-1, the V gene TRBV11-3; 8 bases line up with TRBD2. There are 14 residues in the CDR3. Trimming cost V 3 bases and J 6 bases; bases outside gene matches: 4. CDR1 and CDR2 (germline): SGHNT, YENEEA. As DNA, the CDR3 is TGTGCCAGCAGCTTTAGCGGGACGCCCAATGAGCAGTTCTTC. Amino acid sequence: CASSFSGTPNEQFF. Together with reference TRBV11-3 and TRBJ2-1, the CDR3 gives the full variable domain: EAGVVQSPRYKIIEKKQPVAFWCNPISGHNTLYWYLQNLGQGPELLIRYENEEAVDDSQLPKDRFSAERLKGVDSTLKIQPAELGDSAVYLCASSFSGTPNEQFFGPGTRLTVL.

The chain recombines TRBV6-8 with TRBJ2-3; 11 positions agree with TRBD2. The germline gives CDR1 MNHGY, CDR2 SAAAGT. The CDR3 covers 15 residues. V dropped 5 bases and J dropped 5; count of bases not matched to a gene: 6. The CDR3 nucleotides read TGTGCCAGCAGTGGTAGCGGGGGGGCGGTAGATACGCAGTATTTT. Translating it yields CASSGSGGAVDTQYF.

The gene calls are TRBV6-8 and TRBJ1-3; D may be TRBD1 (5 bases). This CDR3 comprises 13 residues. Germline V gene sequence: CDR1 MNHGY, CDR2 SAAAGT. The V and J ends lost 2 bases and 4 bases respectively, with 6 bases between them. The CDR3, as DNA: TGTGCCAGCAGTTACGGGACGGGAAACACCATATATTTT. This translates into CASSYGTGNTIYF.

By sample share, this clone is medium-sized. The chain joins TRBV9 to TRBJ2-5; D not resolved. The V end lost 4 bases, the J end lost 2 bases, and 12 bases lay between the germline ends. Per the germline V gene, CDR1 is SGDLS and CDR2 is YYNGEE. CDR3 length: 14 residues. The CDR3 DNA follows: TGTGCCAGCAGCTCCACACAGATACAAGAGACCCAGTACTTC. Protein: CASSSTQIQETQYF.

In nucleotides, the CDR3 is TGTGCCAGCTCACCCGCTAATAAGGCCCCCTACGAGCAGTACTTC. This codes for CASSPANKAPYEQYF. V usage is TRBV18 and J usage is TRBJ2-7; D unresolved. V dropped 3 bases and J dropped 2 bases, with 14 bases sitting between them. The V gene's germline CDR1 is KGHSH and CDR2 LQKENI. The CDR3 has 15 amino acids.

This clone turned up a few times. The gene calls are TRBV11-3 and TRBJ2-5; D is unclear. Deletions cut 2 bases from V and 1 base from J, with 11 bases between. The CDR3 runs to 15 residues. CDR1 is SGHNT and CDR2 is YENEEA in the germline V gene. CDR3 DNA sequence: TGTGCCAGCAGCTTAAGGTCGTCAGCCCAAGAGACCCAGTACTTC. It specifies CASSLRSSAQETQYF.

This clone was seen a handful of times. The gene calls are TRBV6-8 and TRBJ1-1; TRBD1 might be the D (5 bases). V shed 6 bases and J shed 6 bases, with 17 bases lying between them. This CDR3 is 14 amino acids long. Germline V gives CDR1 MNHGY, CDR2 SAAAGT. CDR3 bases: TGTGCCAGCAGACCTCACGGGGGGAGGGCTGAAGCTTTCTTT. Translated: CASRPHGGRAEAFF.

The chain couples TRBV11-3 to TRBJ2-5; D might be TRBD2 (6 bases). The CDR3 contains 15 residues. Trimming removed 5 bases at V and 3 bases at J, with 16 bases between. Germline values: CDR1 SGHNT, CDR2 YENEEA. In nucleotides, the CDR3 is TGTGCCAGCAGCCCCCGGGGGTCGGGGGAAGAGACCCAGTACTTC. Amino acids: CASSPRGSGEETQYF.

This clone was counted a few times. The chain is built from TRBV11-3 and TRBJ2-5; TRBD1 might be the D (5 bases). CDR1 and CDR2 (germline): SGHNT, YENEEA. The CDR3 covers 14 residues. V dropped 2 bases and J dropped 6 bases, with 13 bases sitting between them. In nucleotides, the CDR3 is TGTGCCAGCAGCTTAAAGACCAGGGCGCAGACCCAGTACTTC. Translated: CASSLKTRAQTQYF.

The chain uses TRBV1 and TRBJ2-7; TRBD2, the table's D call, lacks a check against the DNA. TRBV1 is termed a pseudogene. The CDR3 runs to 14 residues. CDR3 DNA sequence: TGCGCCAGCAGCCTTGGACTAGCGCACTACGAGCAGTACTTC. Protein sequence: CASSLGLAHYEQYF.

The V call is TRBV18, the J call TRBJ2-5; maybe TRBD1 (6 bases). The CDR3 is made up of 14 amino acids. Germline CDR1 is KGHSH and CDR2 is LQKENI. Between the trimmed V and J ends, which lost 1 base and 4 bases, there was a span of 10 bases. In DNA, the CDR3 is TGTGCCAGCTCACCACTACGAGGGGGAGAGACCCAGTACTTC. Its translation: CASSPLRGGETQYF.

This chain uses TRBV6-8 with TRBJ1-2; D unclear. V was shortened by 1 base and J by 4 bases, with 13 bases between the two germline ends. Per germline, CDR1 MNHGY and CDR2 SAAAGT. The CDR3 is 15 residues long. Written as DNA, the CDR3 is TGTGCCAGCAGTTACTTTCGGGCAGGACCCTATGGCTACACCTTC. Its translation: CASSYFRAGPYGYTF.